Each of the 20 T cell receptor beta chains below was sequenced from the same sample in a study of cytomegalovirus exposure and HLA in healthy donors. In the PCR, 60 Vbeta and 13 Jbeta primers were used. Profiled with immunoSEQ multiplex PCR; TCRdb holds only in-frame clones, not every one. The sample records some 150,000 clones, about 79% being singletons. The material sequenced was PBMCs. These receptors came from a male donor in good health and CMV-seronegative.

The chain uses TRBV19 and TRBJ2-7, with 9 positions matching TRBD2. V was pared by 10 bases and J by 0 bases, with 10 bases of the junction left unmatched. CDR1 is LNHDA and CDR2 is SQIVND in the germline V gene (reference sequence). This CDR3 is 15 amino acids long. DNA of the CDR3: TGTGCCACCAAATCCCTAGCGGGAAGCTCCTACGAGCAGTACTTC. Amino acids: CATKSLAGSSYEQYF. Drawing the rest from reference TRBV19 and TRBJ2-7, the complete variable domain is DGGITQSPKYLFRKEGQNVTLSCEQNLNHDAMYWYRQDPGQGLRLIYYSQIVNDFQKGDIAEGYSVSREKKESFPLTVTSAQKNPTAFYLCATKSLAGSSYEQYFGPGTRLTVT.

The chain carries TRBV7-9 and TRBJ2-1, with D possibly TRBD2 on 6 matching bases. Trimming left V 5 bases short and J 3 bases short, with 14 bases between. Germline CDR1 reads SEHNR; CDR2 reads FQNEAQ (reference sequence). The CDR3 is 15 amino acids. CDR3 DNA sequence: TGTGCCAGCAGCCCTAGCGCAGGGAACTACAATGAGCAGTTCTTC. Amino acid sequence: CASSPSAGNYNEQFF.

DNA of the CDR3: TGTGCCAGCAGTTCACCCCAAAGGCAGGGCCCATGGGCTGAAGCTTTCTTT. Protein: CASSSPQRQGPWAEAFF. The V gene is TRBV27, the J gene TRBJ1-1; maybe TRBD1 (5 bases). The length of the CDR3 is 17 residues. V gave up 4 bases and J gave up 6 bases, with 24 bases separating them. CDR1 is MNHEY, CDR2 SMNVEV, per germline (reference sequence).

This clone was recorded only once. The gene calls are TRBV19 and TRBJ1-5; D is unresolved. Deletions cut 1 base from V and 0 bases from J, with 16 bases between. This CDR3 region has 18 residues. Per germline, CDR1 LNHDA and CDR2 SQIVND (reference sequence). The CDR3 loop reads CASSIAAGNLYSNQPQHF. CDR3 in DNA: TGTGCCAGTAGTATAGCTGCAGGTAATCTCTATAGCAATCAGCCCCAGCATTTT.

The V call is TRBV7-2, the J call TRBJ2-6, with 8 bases fitting TRBD1. The CDR3 runs 17 residues. J was trimmed by 0 bases and V by 4 bases; bases with no gene match: 5. Germline loops: CDR1 SGHTA, CDR2 FQGNSA. This CDR3 is CASSSRQGSSGANVLTF. The CDR3 DNA reads as TGTGCCAGCAGCTCTCGACAGGGGAGCTCTGGGGCCAACGTCCTGACTTTC.

This rearrangement joins TRBV2 to TRBJ1-2; D call uncertain. Trimming removed 4 bases at V and 10 bases at J, with 10 bases between. Germline V CDR1 and CDR2: SNHLY, FYNNEI. This CDR3 is 11 amino acids long. The CDR3 DNA follows: TGTGCCAGCAGTGTAGTAAACCACTACACCTTC. This codes for CASSVVNHYTF.

The gene calls are TRBV6-1 and TRBJ2-7; TRBD1 matches at 10 bases. This CDR3 is 15 amino acids long. CDR1 is MNHNS and CDR2 is SASEGT in the germline V gene. The trim removed 8 bases at V and 6 bases at J, leaving 13 bases unmatched. CDR3 nucleotide sequence: TGTGCCAGCGCCACCTCCCCGGGACAGGGGAGCGAGCAGTACTTC. It translates to CASATSPGQGSEQYF.

The chain is built from TRBV5-1 and TRBJ1-2; 7 nucleotides match TRBD1. V was clipped by 5 bases and J by 8 bases; unmatched bases: 12. The CDR3 sequence is 14 residues long. CDR1 is SGHRS, CDR2 YFSETQ, per germline. The CDR3 coding sequence is TGCGCCAGCAGGCCGGGGACAGAGGGTTACGGCTACACCTTC. As protein: CASRPGTEGYGYTF.

The chain joins TRBV29-1 to TRBJ2-5, with 7 nucleotides matching TRBD2. Per germline, CDR1 SQVTM and CDR2 ANQGSEA. The CDR3 is 13 residues long. V lost 6 bases and J lost 4; bases outside the gene matches: 8. CDR3 protein: CSVVAGGGETQYF. Here the CDR3 DNA reads TGCAGCGTGGTAGCGGGTGGTGGAGAGACCCAGTACTTC.

The rearrangement joins TRBV27 to TRBJ1-1; no firm D call. This CDR3 contains 14 residues. In germline, CDR1 is MNHEY, CDR2 SMNVEV (reference sequence). Trimming cost V 8 bases and J 1 base, with 14 bases left between them. CDR3 bases: TGTGCCAGCGCTAACTACCAACGGAACACTGAAGCTTTCTTT. This gives the protein CASANYQRNTEAFF.

V and J are TRBV2 and TRBJ2-7; no firm D call. The CDR3 is made up of 12 amino acids. Trimming removed 4 bases from V and 3 bases from J, with 7 bases in between. The V gene's germline CDR1 is SNHLY and CDR2 FYNNEI. CDR3 residues: CASSAGFYEQYF. The CDR3 nucleotides are TGTGCCAGCAGTGCAGGTTTCTACGAGCAGTACTTC.

The rearrangement joins TRBV4-1 to TRBJ1-2, with D uncertain. The CDR3 extends over 15 amino acids. Germline assignment: CDR1 MGHRA and CDR2 YSYEKL. Trimming removed 0 bases at V and 8 bases at J, with 16 bases between. CDR3 in DNA: TGCGCCAGCAGCCAAGAAAAAACCAAGTCGGGAGGCTACACCTTC. Protein sequence: CASSQEKTKSGGYTF.

This clone appeared a single time. J is TRBJ2-3 and V is TRBV11-3, with 8 bases lining up with TRBD1. V shed 5 bases, J shed 4 bases, and the junction held 8 bases outside the gene matches. CDR1 and CDR2 (germline): SGHNT, YENEEA. The CDR3 runs 15 residues. DNA for the CDR3: TGTGCCAGCAGCCGCCGGACAGGGTCCCCAGATACGCAGTATTTT. This translates into CASSRRTGSPDTQYF.

The chain recombines TRBV19 with TRBJ2-5; 7 bases match TRBD1. The J call may be incorrect, as the DNA end agrees better with TRBJ2-7. Germline V gene lookup returns CDR1 LNHDA and CDR2 SQIVND (reference sequence). This CDR3 contains 16 residues. The CDR3 DNA follows: TGTGCCAGTAGTATAAATGAGGGCAGGGGGTTCGGCGAGCAGTACTTC. As protein: CASSINEGRGFGEQYF.

This chain uses TRBV7-6 with TRBJ1-2, with a weak D call TRBD1 (6 bases). The CDR3 has 13 amino acids. From germline, CDR1 is SGHVS and CDR2 FNYEAQ. V gave up 2 bases and J gave up 8 bases, with 12 bases separating them. The CDR3 DNA sequence: TGTGCCAGCAGCTTAACGGGGGGCGACGGCTACACCTTC. Amino acids: CASSLTGGDGYTF. Using reference TRBV7-6 and TRBJ1-2 for the parts outside the CDR3, the full variable domain is GAGVSQSPRYKVTKRGQDVALRCDPISGHVSLYWYRQALGQGPEFLTYFNYEAQQDKSGLPNDRFSAERPEGSISTLTIQRTEQRDSAMYRCASSLTGGDGYTFGSGTRLTVV.

V usage is TRBV7-2 and J usage is TRBJ1-1; tentative D call: TRBD1 (5 bases). CDR3 size: 17 residues. The ends were cut back, 0 bases at V and 1 base at J, with 15 bases in the middle. Germline V gene sequence: CDR1 SGHTA, CDR2 FQGNSA. CDR3 in amino acids: CASSLAPVRGWNTEAFF. In nucleotides, the CDR3 is TGTGCCAGCAGCTTAGCCCCAGTTAGGGGTTGGAACACTGAAGCTTTCTTT.

V and J are TRBV6-5 and TRBJ1-1; 10 bases match TRBD1. CDR1 is MNHEY, CDR2 SVGAGI, per germline. The CDR3 is made up of 14 amino acids. With V trimmed by 5 bases and J by 6 bases, 6 bases remained unmatched. The CDR3: CASSRGQGGAEAFF. The CDR3 nucleotides read TGTGCCAGCAGTCGCGGACAGGGGGGGGCTGAAGCTTTCTTT.

This clone has just a few counts. The V gene is TRBV9, the J gene TRBJ1-6, with TRBD1 as a possible D gene (6 bases). CDR1 and CDR2 from the germline V gene are SGDLS and YYNGEE. V was pared by 3 bases and J by 9 bases, with 16 bases between. This CDR3 contains 15 residues. The CDR3 bases are TGTGCCAGCAGCGCGTCAGGGGCACGGGGTTCACCCCTCCACTTT. Protein sequence: CASSASGARGSPLHF.

The rearrangement links TRBV7-7 to TRBJ1-1, with 8 bases that match TRBD1. This CDR3 contains 14 residues. Germline loops: CDR1 SSHAT, CDR2 FNYEAQ (reference sequence). V shed 5 bases, J shed 4 bases, and the junction held 6 bases outside the gene matches. CDR3 nucleotides: TGTGCCAGCAGCCCTCGGGACAGGCCCACTGAAGCTTTCTTT. It translates to CASSPRDRPTEAFF.

The gene calls are TRBV15 and TRBJ1-4; D gene uncertain. The CDR3 spans 15 residues. Germline lookup yields CDR1 LNHNV and CDR2 YYDKDF (reference sequence). Between the trimmed V and J ends, which lost 0 bases and 5 bases, there was a span of 10 bases. The CDR3 region is CATSRDLPGNEKLFF. In DNA, the CDR3 is TGTGCCACCAGCAGAGATCTGCCAGGAAATGAAAAACTGTTTTTT.